This T cell receptor (beta chain) was sequenced during a study of regulatory T cells in long-lasting Graves disease. Stated time point: newly diagnosed GD, antithyroid drugs for less than 3 months. RNA extracted from PBMCs served as the sequencing template. In building TCR beta libraries, iRepertoire HTBI primers were used together with Arm-PCR of CDR3 regions. One entry per CDR3 protein, called by TCRdb with MiXCR from the multiplex PCR reads. In the table there are approximately 270,000 distinct CDR3 sequences, about 17% of which are singletons. Germline lookup yields CDR1 SGHDT and CDR2 YYEEEE. V was clipped by 6 bases and J by 11 bases; unmatched bases: 22. The CDR3 has 17 amino acids. In addition, the sample was reused for a study of T cells in Graves' hyperthyroidism and ophthalmopathy.

The input for sequencing was peripheral blood mononuclear cells (PBMCs), taken at new diagnosis, from a patient treated with antithyroid drugs. The TCR sequence derives from a woman aged 30 to 39 with Graves disease. The J gene is TRBJ1-5, the V gene TRBV5-6, with 8 bases lining up with TRBD1. The CDR3 here is CASNGTGLRRGFMAQHF. Here the CDR3 DNA reads TGTGCCAGCAACGGGACAGGCTTACGACGCGGGTTCATGGCCCAGCATTTT. The full variable domain, rest sourced from reference TRBV5-6 and TRBJ1-5, is DAGVTQSPTHLIKTRGQQVTLRCSPKSGHDTVSWYQQALGQGPQFIFQYYEEEERQRGNFPDRFSGHQFPNYSSELNVNALLLGDSALYLCASNGTGLRRGFMAQHFGDGTRLSIL.